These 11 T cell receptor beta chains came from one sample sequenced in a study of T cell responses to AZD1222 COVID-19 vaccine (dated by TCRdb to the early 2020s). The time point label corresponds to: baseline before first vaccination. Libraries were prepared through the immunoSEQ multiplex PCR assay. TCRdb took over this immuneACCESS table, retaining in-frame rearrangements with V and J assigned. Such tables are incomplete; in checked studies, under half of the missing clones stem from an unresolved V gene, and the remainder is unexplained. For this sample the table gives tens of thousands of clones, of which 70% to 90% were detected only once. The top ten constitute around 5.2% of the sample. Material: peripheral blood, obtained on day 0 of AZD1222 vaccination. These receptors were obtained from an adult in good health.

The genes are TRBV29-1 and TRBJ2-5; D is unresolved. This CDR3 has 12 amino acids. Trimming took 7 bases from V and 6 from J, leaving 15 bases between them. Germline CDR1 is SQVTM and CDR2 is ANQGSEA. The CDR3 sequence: CSATNTLQTQYF. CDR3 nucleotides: TGCAGCGCTACAAACACTCTCCAGACCCAGTACTTC.

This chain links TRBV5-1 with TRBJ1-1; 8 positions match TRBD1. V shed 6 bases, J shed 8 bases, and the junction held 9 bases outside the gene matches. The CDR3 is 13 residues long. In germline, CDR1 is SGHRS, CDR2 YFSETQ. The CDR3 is CASKKSGGSEAFF. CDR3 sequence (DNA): TGCGCCAGCAAAAAATCAGGGGGCTCGGAAGCTTTCTTT. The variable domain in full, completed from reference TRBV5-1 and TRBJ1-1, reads KAGVTQTPRYLIKTRGQQVTLSCSPISGHRSVSWYQQTPGQGLQFLFEYFSETQRNKGNFPGRFSGRQFSNSRSEMNVSTLELGDSALYLCASKKSGGSEAFFGQGTRLTVV.

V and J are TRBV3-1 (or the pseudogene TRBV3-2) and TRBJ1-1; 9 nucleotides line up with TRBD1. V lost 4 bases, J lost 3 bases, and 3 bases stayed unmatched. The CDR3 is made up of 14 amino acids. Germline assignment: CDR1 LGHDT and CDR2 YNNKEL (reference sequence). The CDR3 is CASSPRDRDTEAFF. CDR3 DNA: TGTGCCAGCAGCCCGCGGGACAGGGACACTGAAGCTTTCTTT.

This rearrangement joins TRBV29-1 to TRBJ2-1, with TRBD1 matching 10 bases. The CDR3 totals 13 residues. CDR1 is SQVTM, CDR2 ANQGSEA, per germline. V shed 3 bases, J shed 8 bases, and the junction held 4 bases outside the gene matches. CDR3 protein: CSVERDRGYEQFF. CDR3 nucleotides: TGCAGCGTTGAGCGGGACAGGGGTTATGAGCAGTTCTTC.

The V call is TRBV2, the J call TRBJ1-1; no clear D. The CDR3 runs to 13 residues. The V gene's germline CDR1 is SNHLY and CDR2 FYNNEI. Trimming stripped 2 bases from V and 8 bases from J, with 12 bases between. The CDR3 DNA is TGTGCCAGCAGTGAATGGCAGAAGAAAGAAGCTTTCTTT. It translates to CASSEWQKKEAFF.

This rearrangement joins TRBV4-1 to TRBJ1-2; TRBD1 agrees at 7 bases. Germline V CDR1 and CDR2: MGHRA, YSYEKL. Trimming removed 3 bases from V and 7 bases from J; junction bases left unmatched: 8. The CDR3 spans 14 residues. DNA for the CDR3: TGCGCCAGCAGCCAGACAGGGTCGAATAGTGGCTACACCTTC. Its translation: CASSQTGSNSGYTF.

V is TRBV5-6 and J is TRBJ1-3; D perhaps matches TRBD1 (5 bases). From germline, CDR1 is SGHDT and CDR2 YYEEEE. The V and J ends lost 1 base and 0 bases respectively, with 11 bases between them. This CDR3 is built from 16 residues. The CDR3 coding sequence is TGTGCCAGCAGCTTGCGGGGGGTCCGCTCTGGAAACACCATATATTTT. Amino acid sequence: CASSLRGVRSGNTIYF.

The CDR3 loop is CASSYSRQGEKLFF. The CDR3 region has the DNA TGTGCCAGCAGTTACTCAAGGCAGGGTGAAAAACTGTTTTTT. V gene TRBV6-5 combines with J gene TRBJ1-4; tentative D call: TRBD1 (5 bases). V was clipped by 0 bases and J by 7 bases, with 9 bases between them. This CDR3 contains 14 residues. In germline, CDR1 is MNHEY, CDR2 SVGAGI.

Here the CDR3 reads CASSFRGRLSYNSPLHF. CDR3 DNA: TGTGCCAGCAGTTTCAGGGGGCGGCTTTCCTATAATTCACCCCTCCACTTT. V and J are TRBV27 and TRBJ1-6, with TRBD1 matching over 8 bases. The CDR3 spans 17 residues. The trim removed 3 bases at V and 1 base at J, leaving 5 bases unmatched. The germline gives CDR1 MNHEY, CDR2 SMNVEV (reference sequence).

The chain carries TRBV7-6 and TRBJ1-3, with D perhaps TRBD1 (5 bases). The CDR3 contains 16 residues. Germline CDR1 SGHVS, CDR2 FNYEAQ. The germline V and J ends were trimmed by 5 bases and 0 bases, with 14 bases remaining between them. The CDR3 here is CASSENRIRSGNTIYF. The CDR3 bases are TGTGCCAGCAGCGAAAACAGGATCCGCTCTGGAAACACCATATATTTT.

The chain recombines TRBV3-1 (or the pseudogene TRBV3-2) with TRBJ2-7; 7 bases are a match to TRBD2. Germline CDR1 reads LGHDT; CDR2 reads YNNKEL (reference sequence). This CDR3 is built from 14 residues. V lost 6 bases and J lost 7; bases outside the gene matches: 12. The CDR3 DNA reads TGTGCCAGCAGAGCTTCTAGCGGCCCCGGGGAGCAGTACTTC. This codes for CASRASSGPGEQYF.